This T cell receptor (beta chain) was captured by sequencing in a study of response to subunit inactivated influenza vaccine. From the RT-PCR reads, TCRdb called clonotypes with MiXCR, one entry per CDR3 protein. The repertoire has about 570,000 distinct CDR3 sequences, 10% to 12% of them found once; the top ten carry roughly 11%. The same sample was also studied in work on T cells expressing NK-cell markers. That work contributes: UMIs were included in TCR beta cDNA generated by 5'RACE template switching. Seven of the eight sequenced donors were classified as HCMV-seropositive, and one was classified as seronegative. Sorting was restricted to alpha-beta TCR T cells by an anti-gamma-delta TCR antibody in several experiments. Whether expanded NKG2C+ T cell clones were HCMV specific stayed uncertain.

The TCR sequence derives from a man in his fifties who received an inactivated influenza vaccine. The sequencing used PBMCs from blood, collected on the day of vaccination.

The DNA for the CDR3 is TGTGCCAGCAGTCCAAAGTATTGGGGCAGACCGGACTACAATGAGCAGTTCTTC. Translating gives CASSPKYWGRPDYNEQFF. The chain has TRBV27 and TRBJ2-1, with a tentative D call TRBD1 (5 bases). The CDR3 is made up of 18 amino acids. V lost 5 bases and J 3 bases, leaving 23 bases between the germline ends. Germline V gene lookup returns CDR1 MNHEY and CDR2 SMNVEV (reference sequence).